The clone carrying this T cell receptor beta chain was detected once. The antigen is undetermined. The CDR3 has 14 amino acids. Trimming at V came to 7 bases and at J to 2 bases, leaving 6 bases not matched to a gene. In germline, CDR1 is SNHLY, CDR2 FYNNEI. Original processing methods: Filtering was not the same, since immunoSEQ gave junction-only sequences without quality scores. Measured with immunoSEQ multiplex PCR; TCRdb has only the in-frame clones, and not every one. The V and J calls and clone size are taken from that table; D and trimming were inferred from the DNA. This sample has fewer than 3 million clones, with about nine tenths found just once. This sample is drawn from a study of shared clonotypes between healthy human individuals. Study in general: There were three CD4 naive, three CD4 memory, two CD8 naive and one CD8 memory plates per donor. Study-level findings and limits: Sequencing of the sorted subsets was shown by rarefaction to be incomplete despite large depth. For naive CD4 cells, roughly 4.8% of clonotypes were shared across a handful of donors.

The chain is built from TRBV2 and TRBJ2-3; TRBD2 matches 7 bases. The sample was naive CD4+ T cells from PBMCs. Subset described: CD45RA+ positively selected. The receptor was derived from a man aged 18-30 years in good health. Some clones in this sample may be carry-over from other donors' samples. The CDR3 coding sequence is TGTGCCAGCACTCGGGAGGTCTCCACAGATACGCAGTATTTT. Its protein is CASTREVSTDTQYF.